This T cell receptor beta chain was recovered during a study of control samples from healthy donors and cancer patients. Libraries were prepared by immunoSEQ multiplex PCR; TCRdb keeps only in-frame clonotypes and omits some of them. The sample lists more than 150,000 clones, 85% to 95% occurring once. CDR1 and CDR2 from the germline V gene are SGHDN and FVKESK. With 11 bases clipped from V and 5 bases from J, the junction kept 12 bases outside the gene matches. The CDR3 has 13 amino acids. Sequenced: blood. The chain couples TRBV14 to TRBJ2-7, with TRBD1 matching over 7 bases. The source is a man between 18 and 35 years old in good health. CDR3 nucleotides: TGTGCCGACCGGGACAGTCGGTTGGACGAGCAGTACTTC. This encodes CADRDSRLDEQYF.